The next 14 T cell receptor beta chains were all read from a single sample in a study of neurological immune-mediated disorders (dated 2019 in TCRdb). Libraries were prepared through 5' RACE. TCRdb shows the sequencer as Illumina HiSeq 2500. In-frame beta chains were kept once TCRdb had trimmed the public reads at Q25 with fastp and called clones with MiXCR. For every CDR3 protein sequence, its rows merge into one entry that carries the most common genes and DNA. The sample includes 40,000 to 55,000 distinct CDR3 sequences, with over 9% observed a single time. The ten biggest clones cover around 20% of the sample. Sequenced: PBMCs. All receptors come from a woman in her thirties or forties with HTLV-1-associated myelopathy (HAM/TSP).

Concerning this clonotype itself: Possible read error: a much larger clone is one base away. V gene TRBV27 combines with J gene TRBJ2-7; 10 bases agree with TRBD1. The CDR3 runs 15 residues. In germline, CDR1 is MNHEY, CDR2 SMNVEV (reference sequence). The CDR3 region is CASSFTTGGGYEKYF. The CDR3 nucleotides are TGTGCCAGCAGTTTTACGACAGGGGGCGGGTACGAGAAGTACTTC.

This clonotype is termed medium-sized. The chain joins TRBV15 to TRBJ1-2, with D perhaps TRBD1 (5 bases). CDR1 LNHNV and CDR2 YYDKDF come from the germline V gene (reference sequence). The length of the CDR3 is 12 residues. V lost 5 bases and J lost 4, with 8 bases in between. The CDR3 sequence is CATSEDSYGYTF. CDR3 DNA: TGTGCCACCAGCGAAGACAGCTATGGCTACACCTTC.

There are a few counts of this clonotype. The J gene is TRBJ1-5, the V gene TRBV30; 7 nucleotides match TRBD1. CDR3 length equals 14 residues. After removal of 1 base from V and 3 bases from J, the junction contained 3 bases not matched to a gene. The germline CDR1 and CDR2 sequences are GTSNPN and SVGIG (reference sequence). CDR3 residues: CAWSAGGPNQPQHF. The CDR3 DNA is TGTGCCTGGAGTGCAGGGGGACCCAATCAGCCCCAGCATTTT. The full variable domain, in which reference TRBV30 and TRBJ1-5 provide the parts outside the CDR3, is SQTIHQWPATLVQPVGSPLSLECTVEGTSNPNLYWYRQAAGRGLQLLFYSVGIGQISSEVPQNLSASRPQDRQFILSSKKLLLSDSGFYLCAWSAGGPNQPQHFGDGTRLSIL.

This clonotype appeared many times. V usage is TRBV7-2 and J usage is TRBJ2-1, with D tentatively TRBD2 (5 bases). Germline CDR1 and CDR2: SGHTA and FQGNSA. Deletions cut 2 bases from V and 2 bases from J, with 10 bases between. CDR3 length: 15 residues. CDR3: CASSLSSATYNEQFF. As DNA, the CDR3 is TGTGCCAGCAGCTTAAGTAGCGCCACCTACAATGAGCAGTTCTTC.

This clonotype was picked up many times. The chain combines TRBV18 with TRBJ2-7, with 9 bases fitting TRBD1. The CDR3 totals 16 residues. V was clipped by 3 bases and J by 2 bases; unmatched bases: 8. CDR1 KGHSH and CDR2 LQKENI come from the germline V gene. The chain's CDR3 is CASSPSGTGLAYEQYF. CDR3 coding DNA: TGTGCCAGCTCACCGAGCGGGACAGGGCTTGCCTACGAGCAGTACTTC.

This clonotype was observed at least ten times. This CDR3 reads CASTRTENTGELFF. CDR3 bases: TGTGCCAGCACCCGGACAGAGAACACCGGGGAGCTGTTTTTT. The rearrangement links TRBV12-3 or TRBV12-4 to TRBJ2-2, with D possibly matching TRBD1 (6 bases). CDR3 size: 14 residues. Trimming left V 7 bases short and J 1 base short, with 10 bases between.

The chain carries TRBV6-1 and TRBJ1-5; TRBD1 aligns across 7 bases. The CDR3 covers 12 residues. CDR1 and CDR2 (germline): MNHNS, SASEGT. Trimming at V came to 9 bases and at J to 7 bases, leaving 6 bases not matched to a gene. CDR3 in amino acids: CASDRVGQPQHF. The CDR3 bases are TGTGCCAGTGACAGGGTGGGACAGCCCCAGCATTTT.

By its share, this clonotype is medium-sized (0.01 to 0.1%). The chain employs TRBV11-2 and TRBJ2-1; 9 bases match TRBD1. Germline V gene lookup returns CDR1 SGHAT and CDR2 FQNNGV. There are 17 residues in the CDR3. V dropped 4 bases and J dropped 5; count of bases not matched to a gene: 12. The chain's CDR3 is CASSSYPQGAQDNEQFF. CDR3 nucleotide sequence: TGTGCCAGCAGCTCCTACCCACAGGGGGCGCAGGACAATGAGCAGTTCTTC.

This clonotype has a count of ten or more. This rearrangement joins TRBV5-1 to TRBJ2-7; 11 bases fit TRBD1. Unmatched junction bases numbered 3, after V lost 1 base and J lost 3 bases. Germline V gives CDR1 SGHRS, CDR2 YFSETQ. The CDR3 extends over 15 amino acids. CDR3 sequence: CASSLLGQGVYEQYF. The CDR3 region has the DNA TGCGCCAGCAGCTTGTTGGGACAGGGGGTCTACGAGCAGTACTTC.

This clonotype was seen ten or more times. This sequence joins TRBV10-3 and TRBJ1-6; possibly TRBD1 for D (6 bases). The CDR3 is made up of 16 amino acids. Looked up from germline, CDR1 is ENHRY and CDR2 is SYGVKD. V was shortened by 3 bases and J by 4 bases, with 13 bases between the two germline ends. This chain's CDR3 is CAISDIAGTYNSPLHF. DNA for the CDR3: TGTGCCATCAGTGACATCGCCGGGACATATAATTCACCCCTCCACTTT.

This clonotype was seen at least ten times. The V and J genes are TRBV20-1 and TRBJ2-3, with D perhaps matching TRBD2 (6 bases). Germline V gene sequence: CDR1 DFQATT, CDR2 SNEGSKA (reference sequence). V gave up 6 bases and J gave up 5 bases, with 15 bases separating them. This CDR3 is 13 amino acids long. CDR3 sequence (DNA): TGCAGTGCCGGCCACGGGGGAGGAGATACGCAGTATTTT. Translation: CSAGHGGGDTQYF.

This clonotype occurred many times. The chain links TRBV5-6 to TRBJ2-7; perhaps TRBD2 as D (7 bases). Germline-derived CDR1 and CDR2 are SGHDT and YYEEEE. Trimming took 5 bases from V and 4 from J, leaving 19 bases between them. This CDR3 spans 15 amino acids. The DNA of the CDR3 is TGTGCCAGCAGTGAGGGGGGGGATCACACTTACGAGCAGTACTTC. This gives the protein CASSEGGDHTYEQYF.

This clonotype has at least ten counts. V and J are TRBV27 and TRBJ2-1; D is unresolved. V was clipped by 4 bases and J by 0 bases, with 10 bases between them. Germline V gives CDR1 MNHEY, CDR2 SMNVEV (reference sequence). CDR3 size: 15 residues. This CDR3 reads CASSSRWSSYNEQFF. Written as DNA, the CDR3 is TGTGCCAGCAGTTCGAGGTGGAGCTCCTACAATGAGCAGTTCTTC.

In the case of this clonotype: At one end, the junction sequence differs from germline, possibly due to a read error. The chain has TRBV4-1 and TRBJ1-5; D is uncertain. Germline CDR1 MGHRA, CDR2 YSYEKL. The CDR3 totals 14 residues. The CDR3 DNA reads TGCGCCAGCAGCCTTGTCGTGCGCAACCAGCCCCAGCATTTT. Translating gives CASSLVVRNQPQHF.